Below are 32 T cell receptor beta chains sequenced from a single sample in a study of T cell responses to AZD1222 COVID-19 vaccine. Sequencing used immunoSEQ multiplex PCR; TCRdb keeps in-frame clones, though not all of them. The sample carries some 120,000 clones, over 75% recorded once. The specimen was peripheral blood, collected on day 0 of AZD1222 vaccination. The receptors here all came from an adult in good health.

The V and J genes are TRBV11-2 and TRBJ2-7; TRBD1 matches at 10 bases. J lost 3 bases, V lost 5 bases, and 16 bases had no gene match. CDR1 SGHAT and CDR2 FQNNGV come from the germline V gene. The CDR3 has 18 residues. CDR3 in amino acids: CASSPLNRDRGSDYEQYF. CDR3 nucleotide sequence: TGTGCCAGCAGCCCCCTCAACCGGGACAGGGGATCTGACTACGAGCAGTACTTC.

The gene calls are TRBV28 and TRBJ2-1; tentatively, D is TRBD2 (5 bases). V was trimmed by 6 bases and J by 5 bases, leaving 17 bases between them. The CDR3 consists of 15 residues. Per germline, CDR1 MDHEN and CDR2 SYDVKM. The CDR3 DNA reads TGTGCCAGCAGCCCCACTAGGAGCGGCAACAATGAGCAGTTCTTC. It yields the protein CASSPTRSGNNEQFF. Variable domain in full (rest from reference TRBV28 and TRBJ2-1): DVKVTQSSRYLVKRTGEKVFLECVQDMDHENMFWYRQDPGLGLRLIYFSYDVKMKEKGDIPEGYSVSREKKERFSLILESASTNQTSMYLCASSPTRSGNNEQFFGPGTRLTVL.

The chain has TRBV19 and TRBJ2-7; D is perhaps TRBD2 (6 bases). Germline lookup yields CDR1 LNHDA and CDR2 SQIVND (reference sequence). V dropped 3 bases and J dropped 4 bases, with 13 bases sitting between them. The CDR3 runs 14 residues. The CDR3 protein is CASSIFGRSYEQYF. DNA for the CDR3: TGTGCCAGTAGTATCTTCGGGAGATCATACGAGCAGTACTTC.

As DNA, the CDR3 is TGTGCCAGCAGGGACAGGCGCTCCTACAATGAGCAGTTCTTC. Protein sequence: CASRDRRSYNEQFF. This rearrangement joins TRBV28 to TRBJ2-1; 7 bases map to TRBD1. Losses at the gene ends were 6 bases for V and 0 bases for J; bases not matched to a gene: 2. The CDR3 runs to 14 residues. The germline V gene has CDR1 MDHEN and CDR2 SYDVKM. Drawing the rest from reference TRBV28 and TRBJ2-1, the complete variable domain is DVKVTQSSRYLVKRTGEKVFLECVQDMDHENMFWYRQDPGLGLRLIYFSYDVKMKEKGDIPEGYSVSREKKERFSLILESASTNQTSMYLCASRDRRSYNEQFFGPGTRLTVL.

The J gene is TRBJ2-1, the V gene TRBV9; TRBD2 is a possible D gene (6 bases). Germline loops: CDR1 SGDLS, CDR2 YYNGEE. The CDR3 consists of 12 residues. The V and J ends lost 7 bases and 1 base respectively, with 6 bases between them. The CDR3 sequence is CASGRSYNEQFF. The CDR3 region has the DNA TGTGCCAGCGGGAGGTCCTACAATGAGCAGTTCTTC. The variable domain in full, completed from reference TRBV9 and TRBJ2-1, reads DSGVTQTPKHLITATGQRVTLRCSPRSGDLSVYWYQQSLDQGLQFLIQYYNGEERAKGNILERFSAQQFPDLHSELNLSSLELGDSALYFCASGRSYNEQFFGPGTRLTVL.

V is TRBV6-1 and J is TRBJ2-3; D ambiguous. This CDR3 contains 15 residues. V lost 1 base to trimming and J lost 9 bases, with 17 bases between them. In germline, CDR1 is MNHNS, CDR2 SASEGT. CDR3 sequence reads: CASSEVAYTLGTQYF. CDR3 nucleotides: TGTGCCAGCAGTGAAGTGGCCTACACCTTGGGGACGCAGTATTTT.

This clone was counted a few times. The chain has TRBV7-2 and TRBJ2-3, with 14 bases fitting TRBD2. The trim removed 4 bases at V and 7 bases at J, leaving 10 bases unmatched. The CDR3 is 17 residues long. The germline V gene encodes CDR1 SGHTA and CDR2 FQGNSA. This CDR3 reads CASSSSGTSGSRHTQYF. The CDR3 DNA reads as TGTGCCAGCAGCTCCTCCGGGACTAGCGGGAGTCGACATACGCAGTATTTT. Drawing the rest from reference TRBV7-2 and TRBJ2-3, the complete variable domain is GAGVSQSPSNKVTEKGKDVELRCDPISGHTALYWYRQSLGQGLEFLIYFQGNSAPDKSGLPSDRFSAERTGGSVSTLTIQRTQQEDSAVYLCASSSSGTSGSRHTQYFGPGTRLTVL.

The V gene is TRBV18, the J gene TRBJ1-6; 7 positions agree with TRBD1. The CDR3 totals 16 residues. Trimming at V came to 2 bases and at J to 10 bases, leaving 11 bases not matched to a gene. In germline, CDR1 is KGHSH, CDR2 LQKENI. The CDR3 sequence is CASSPTVATGDSPLHF. CDR3 nucleotides: TGTGCCAGCTCACCAACGGTGGCCACAGGGGACTCACCCCTCCACTTT.

V usage is TRBV18 and J usage is TRBJ2-1; D uncertain. Deletions cut 3 bases from V and 9 bases from J, with 15 bases between. The CDR3 is 14 residues long. The germline V gene encodes CDR1 KGHSH and CDR2 LQKENI. The CDR3 DNA reads TGTGCCAGCTCACCTCTGCAGGTGGGCTCTGAGCAGTTCTTC. Its translation: CASSPLQVGSEQFF.

This chain joins TRBV28 and TRBJ2-7; D possibly matches TRBD1 or TRBD2 (5 bases each). Trimming pared 2 bases from V and 2 bases from J, leaving 13 bases between. Germline loops: CDR1 MDHEN, CDR2 SYDVKM. This CDR3 is built from 15 residues. This chain's CDR3 is CASSLGGVPTYEQYF. The DNA of the CDR3 is TGTGCCAGCAGTTTAGGGGGAGTCCCAACCTACGAGCAGTACTTC.

The V gene is TRBV6-2 or TRBV6-3, the J gene TRBJ2-3; D call uncertain. This CDR3 spans 14 amino acids. Per the germline V gene, CDR1 is MNHEY and CDR2 is SVGEGT. Trimming cost V 0 bases and J 6 bases, with 10 bases left between them. CDR3 loop: CASSYSTSSDTQYF. The DNA for the CDR3 is TGTGCCAGCAGTTACTCGACTTCTTCGGATACGCAGTATTTT.

V and J are TRBV15 and TRBJ1-1, with no clear D. Germline loops: CDR1 LNHNV, CDR2 YYDKDF (reference sequence). V shed 0 bases and J shed 0 bases, with 11 bases lying between them. This CDR3 has 16 amino acids. The CDR3: CATSRDGTPVNTEAFF. The CDR3 nucleotides are TGTGCCACCAGCAGAGATGGAACGCCTGTGAACACTGAAGCTTTCTTT. Drawing the rest from reference TRBV15 and TRBJ1-1, the complete variable domain is DAMVIQNPRYQVTQFGKPVTLSCSQTLNHNVMYWYQQKSSQAPKLLFHYYDKDFNNEADTPDNFQSRRPNTSFCFLDIRSPGLGDTAMYLCATSRDGTPVNTEAFFGQGTRLTVV.

This chain links TRBV10-2 with TRBJ2-5; 8 bases are a match to TRBD2. Germline values: CDR1 WSHSY, CDR2 SAAADI. The CDR3 spans 13 residues. The junction had 2 bases not matched to a gene; V was cut back by 3 bases and J by 5 bases. CDR3 residues: CASSDPGGETQYF. The CDR3 DNA reads TGCGCCAGCAGTGATCCGGGAGGGGAGACCCAGTACTTC.

The chain links TRBV11-2 to TRBJ2-7, with D possibly TRBD1 on 6 matching bases. CDR3 length equals 17 residues. CDR1 is SGHAT and CDR2 is FQNNGV in the germline V gene. The V gene lost 5 bases and the J gene lost 1 base, with 21 bases spanning the gap. As DNA, the CDR3 is TGTGCCAGCAGCCTCCCGACAGGTACTATGGCGTCCTACGAGCAGTACTTC. Its translation: CASSLPTGTMASYEQYF.

The genes are TRBV5-4 and TRBJ1-2, with 7 bases matching TRBD1. Germline-derived CDR1 and CDR2 are SGHNT and YYREEE (reference sequence). The CDR3 runs to 14 residues. The V gene end was trimmed by 4 bases and the J gene end by 8 bases; junction bases not matched to a gene: 11. CDR3 sequence (DNA): TGTGCCAGCAGCACGATAGACAGGGCTGGGGGCTACACCTTC. It yields the protein CASSTIDRAGGYTF.

The J gene is TRBJ1-6, the V gene TRBV27; the D gene is possibly TRBD1 (5 bases). The germline V and J ends were trimmed by 6 bases and 6 bases, with 15 bases remaining between them. Germline loops: CDR1 MNHEY, CDR2 SMNVEV (reference sequence). The CDR3 extends over 15 amino acids. CDR3 nucleotide sequence: TGTGCCAGCAGGAGGGGTGTCACTACTAATTCACCCCTCCACTTT. Translating it yields CASRRGVTTNSPLHF.

The chain carries TRBV11-2 and TRBJ2-4; possible D gene TRBD1, 5 bases. V was clipped by 5 bases and J by 3 bases, with 14 bases between them. This CDR3 comprises 15 residues. Looked up from germline, CDR1 is SGHAT and CDR2 is FQNNGV. The CDR3 DNA reads as TGTGCCAGCAGCCCACCTGACAGCCTCAAAAACATTCAGTACTTC. As protein: CASSPPDSLKNIQYF.

The rearrangement uses TRBV19 and TRBJ2-1; D uncertain. The CDR3 has 15 amino acids. Trimming stripped 3 bases from V and 1 base from J, with 10 bases between. Germline CDR1 LNHDA, CDR2 SQIVND (reference sequence). The CDR3: CASSISWASYNEQFF. The CDR3 DNA sequence: TGTGCCAGTAGTATTAGCTGGGCTTCCTACAATGAGCAGTTCTTC.

This chain joins TRBV7-3 and TRBJ2-7; D is undetermined. Germline V CDR1 and CDR2: SGHTA, FQGTGA. V lost 1 base and J lost 4, with 14 bases in between. The CDR3 is made up of 15 amino acids. The CDR3 region is CASSLNAGGMYEQYF. CDR3 in DNA: TGTGCCAGCAGCTTAAACGCAGGCGGCATGTACGAGCAGTACTTC.

The chain recombines TRBV7-2 with TRBJ2-2; 12 bases agree with TRBD2. The germline V gene has CDR1 SGHTA and CDR2 FQGNSA. This CDR3 is 17 amino acids long. V lost 1 base to trimming and J lost 8 bases; unmatched junction nucleotides: 8. CDR3 sequence: CASSLGLAGVGKGELFF. CDR3 nucleotide sequence: TGTGCCAGCAGCTTAGGACTAGCGGGAGTTGGTAAAGGGGAGCTGTTTTTT.

The chain carries TRBV19 and TRBJ2-5; TRBD2 agrees at 8 bases. Unmatched junction bases numbered 6, after V lost 1 base and J lost 5 bases. The CDR3 loop spans 15 amino acids. Per germline, CDR1 LNHDA and CDR2 SQIVND (reference sequence). This chain's CDR3 is CASSIGAGVQETQYF. The CDR3 bases are TGTGCCAGTAGTATAGGAGCGGGAGTTCAGGAGACCCAGTACTTC. The full variable domain, completed using reference TRBV19 and TRBJ2-5, is DGGITQSPKYLFRKEGQNVTLSCEQNLNHDAMYWYRQDPGQGLRLIYYSQIVNDFQKGDIAEGYSVSREKKESFPLTVTSAQKNPTAFYLCASSIGAGVQETQYFGPGTRLLVL.

For this clone: This CDR3 is also generated by other DNA sequences in the sample. J is TRBJ1-1 and V is TRBV29-1; TRBD1 matches at 7 bases. The junction had 3 bases not matched to a gene; V was cut back by 5 bases and J by 0 bases. Germline assignment: CDR1 SQVTM and CDR2 ANQGSEA. This CDR3 comprises 13 residues. CDR3 DNA: TGCAGCGTTCACAGGGGATTGAACACTGAAGCTTTCTTT. Translation gives CSVHRGLNTEAFF.

The J gene is TRBJ2-7, the V gene TRBV27, with TRBD1 as a possible D gene (7 bases). Trimming took off 3 bases at V and 6 bases at J, with 21 bases between the two ends. In germline, CDR1 is MNHEY, CDR2 SMNVEV (reference sequence). This CDR3 contains 16 residues. CDR3 sequence reads: CASSFARRQGGIEQYF. CDR3 bases: TGTGCCAGCAGTTTTGCCCGGAGGCAGGGGGGTATCGAGCAGTACTTC.

The chain couples TRBV6-1 to TRBJ1-5, with D uncertain. CDR3 length equals 16 residues. Germline V lookup: CDR1 MNHNS, CDR2 SASEGT. The germline V and J ends were trimmed by 0 bases and 2 bases, with 11 bases remaining between them. CDR3 DNA sequence: TGTGCCAGCAGTGAAGCGCTTGGGATGGGCAATCAGCCCCAGCATTTT. Translating gives CASSEALGMGNQPQHF.

This rearrangement joins TRBV30 to TRBJ1-1; a weak D match, TRBD1 (5 bases). The germline CDR1 and CDR2 sequences are GTSNPN and SVGIG (reference sequence). This CDR3 is built from 13 residues. V lost 2 bases and J lost 0, with 7 bases in between. CDR3 bases: TGTGCCTGGAGTCGACAGTTGAACACTGAAGCTTTCTTT. Translation: CAWSRQLNTEAFF.

This chain links TRBV7-9 with TRBJ1-2, with a possible D match to TRBD1 (5 bases). This CDR3 is built from 13 residues. Germline V gene sequence: CDR1 SEHNR, CDR2 FQNEAQ (reference sequence). V shed 5 bases and J shed 8 bases, with 15 bases lying between them. Here the CDR3 reads CASSREGRGGYTF. The CDR3 DNA reads TGTGCCAGCAGCCGGGAGGGGAGAGGAGGCTACACCTTC.

The V and J genes are TRBV5-8 and TRBJ2-7, with 10 nucleotides matching TRBD2. V dropped 7 bases and J dropped 5; count of bases not matched to a gene: 12. Germline V gene sequence: CDR1 SGHTS, CDR2 YDEGEE. This CDR3 has 15 amino acids. This CDR3 reads CASRHLAGGPNEQYF. The CDR3 DNA follows: TGTGCCAGCCGCCACTTAGCGGGGGGCCCTAACGAGCAGTACTTC.

The chain has TRBV7-9 and TRBJ2-7; 13 bases are shared with TRBD2. Germline V CDR1 and CDR2: SEHNR, FQNEAQ (reference sequence). The CDR3 covers 16 residues. The ends lost 3 bases at V and 2 bases at J; junction bases unmatched: 4. The CDR3 DNA reads TGTGCCAGCAGCTTGGGGACTAGCGGGGACCCCTACGAGCAGTACTTC. It specifies CASSLGTSGDPYEQYF.

The chain is built from TRBV7-2 and TRBJ1-2; 9 bases are a match to TRBD1. Germline CDR1 SGHTA, CDR2 FQGNSA. The CDR3 length is 15 residues. J lost 6 bases, V lost 2 bases, and 7 bases had no gene match. The CDR3 DNA sequence: TGTGCCAGCAGCTTACTCCGGACAGGGGCACATGGCTACACCTTC. This encodes CASSLLRTGAHGYTF.

The CDR3 here is CASRPLRADTQYF. CDR3 coding DNA: TGTGCCAGCAGGCCGTTACGAGCAGATACGCAGTATTTT. The gene calls are TRBV6-5 and TRBJ2-3, with D unresolved. The CDR3 is made up of 13 amino acids. Germline CDR1 and CDR2: MNHEY and SVGAGI. Trimming left V 6 bases short and J 4 bases short, with 11 bases between.

The chain uses TRBV5-6 and TRBJ2-7; weak D call: TRBD2 (5 bases). From germline, CDR1 is SGHDT and CDR2 YYEEEE. The ends were cut back, 1 base at V and 3 bases at J, with 14 bases in the middle. The CDR3 has 15 residues. This chain's CDR3 is CASSLSRQRGYEQYF. In DNA form, the CDR3 reads TGTGCCAGCAGCTTGTCGCGACAACGGGGCTACGAGCAGTACTTC.

The genes are TRBV5-1 and TRBJ1-4; tentatively, D is TRBD1 (5 bases). V was shortened by 0 bases and J by 9 bases, with 12 bases between the two germline ends. This CDR3 contains 14 residues. CDR1 is SGHRS, CDR2 YFSETQ, per germline. CDR3 amino acids: CASSLDGGPQKLFF. The CDR3 nucleotides are TGCGCCAGCAGCTTGGACGGGGGACCCCAAAAACTGTTTTTT.